Listed here are 11 T cell receptor beta chains from one sample, sequenced in a study of regulatory T cells in long-lasting Graves disease. As to time point: newly diagnosed GD, antithyroid drugs for less than 3 months. PBMC-derived RNA was used for the TCR library. Arm-PCR of CDR3 regions and iRepertoire HTBI primers were used to build TCR beta libraries. TCRdb reanalysed the multiplex PCR reads using MiXCR and keeps one entry per CDR3 protein. The sample holds about 320,000 distinct CDR3 sequences, approximately 20% seen once. Sample: peripheral blood mononuclear cells (PBMCs), taken at new diagnosis, from a patient treated with antithyroid drugs. The source of these receptors is a female donor with Graves disease.

This chain joins TRBV19 and TRBJ1-5; D uncertain. Trimming took off 7 bases at V and 0 bases at J, with 10 bases between the two ends. This CDR3 is built from 14 residues. The germline V gene has CDR1 LNHDA and CDR2 SQIVND (reference sequence). CDR3 residues: CASTKGYSNQPQHF. CDR3 nucleotide sequence: TGTGCCAGTACAAAGGGTTATAGCAATCAGCCCCAGCATTTT. The whole variable domain, filled in from reference TRBV19 and TRBJ1-5, reads DGGITQSPKYLFRKEGQNVTLSCEQNLNHDAMYWYRQDPGQGLRLIYYSQIVNDFQKGDIAEGYSVSREKKESFPLTVTSAQKNPTAFYLCASTKGYSNQPQHFGDGTRLSIL.

This clonotype was seen at least ten times. The chain joins TRBV7-9 to TRBJ2-1, with D perhaps TRBD1 (6 bases). CDR3 length: 14 residues. The V end was cut by 1 base, the J end by 9 bases, with 13 bases between. Germline CDR1 SEHNR, CDR2 FQNEAQ (reference sequence). CDR3 coding DNA: TGTGCCAGCAGCTTAGGCAGGGGAGTCTCTGAGCAGTTCTTC. Protein product: CASSLGRGVSEQFF.

This clonotype was seen many times. This CDR3 reads CASSLHSGANVLTF. CDR3 nucleotide sequence: TGTGCCAGCAGCCTTCACTCTGGGGCCAACGTCCTGACTTTC. The rearrangement uses TRBV12-3 or TRBV12-4 and TRBJ2-6; D unresolved. V was clipped by 6 bases and J by 0 bases, with 6 bases between them. The CDR3 is 14 residues long.

The table lists this clonotype with many counts. The V call is TRBV15, the J call TRBJ2-5, with TRBD1 matching 8 bases. Trimming cost V 0 bases and J 5 bases; bases outside gene matches: 5. The CDR3 is 15 amino acids. CDR1 is LNHNV and CDR2 is YYDKDF in the germline V gene (reference sequence). The CDR3 here is CATSRDPQGAETQYF. CDR3 DNA sequence: TGTGCCACCAGCAGAGACCCCCAGGGGGCCGAGACCCAGTACTTC.

This clonotype was recorded at least ten times. The chain carries TRBV12-5 and TRBJ2-7; a possible D gene is TRBD1 (6 bases). The CDR3 sequence is 14 residues long. Trimming cost V 6 bases and J 0 bases, with 12 bases left between them. Germline lookup yields CDR1 LGHNT and CDR2 FRNRAP. CDR3 amino acids: CASGSRGSSYEQYF. DNA for the CDR3: TGTGCTAGTGGCAGCAGGGGAAGCTCCTACGAGCAGTACTTC.

Many counts were recorded for this clonotype. The chain recombines TRBV12-3 or TRBV12-4 with TRBJ2-1; 15 positions agree with TRBD2. The CDR3 contains 18 residues. The junction had 9 bases not matched to a gene; V was cut back by 5 bases and J by 4 bases. CDR3 amino acids: CASSGLAGGPSLYNEQFF. CDR3 sequence (DNA): TGTGCCAGCAGTGGACTAGCGGGAGGGCCGTCACTTTACAATGAGCAGTTCTTC.

As for this clonotype: A read error may be the cause here, since a much bigger clone is one base away. The chain uses TRBV11-3 and TRBJ2-2; TRBD2 matches 10 bases. This CDR3 is 17 amino acids long. From germline, CDR1 is SGHNT and CDR2 YENEEA. CDR3 sequence reads: CASSLALAGSNTRELFF. The CDR3 bases are TGTGCCAGCAGCTTAGCACTAGCGGGATCGAACACCCGGGAGCTGTTTTTT.

This clonotype was detected only a few times. This chain connects TRBV28 to TRBJ2-1, with 9 bases matching TRBD2. The trim removed 7 bases at V and 8 bases at J, leaving 15 bases unmatched. The CDR3 spans 16 residues. The germline V gene has CDR1 MDHEN and CDR2 SYDVKM. This CDR3 is CASTLSWAGGPHEQFF. The CDR3 nucleotides read TGTGCCAGCACTCTTAGTTGGGCGGGAGGGCCCCATGAGCAGTTCTTC.

This clonotype was counted at least ten times. The chain joins TRBV11-2 to TRBJ2-7; D not resolved. CDR3 length: 13 residues. Germline-derived CDR1 and CDR2 are SGHAT and FQNNGV. V lost 1 base to trimming and J lost 2 bases, with 6 bases between them. CDR3 in DNA: TGTGCCAGCAGCTTAGCTACCACCTACGAGCAGTACTTC. It translates to CASSLATTYEQYF.

At least ten counts were recorded for this clonotype. The V gene is TRBV7-7, the J gene TRBJ2-1; 8 bases agree with TRBD2. The CDR3 contains 14 residues. Germline lookup yields CDR1 SSHAT and CDR2 FNYEAQ (reference sequence). The CDR3 DNA reads TGTGCTAGCGCGGCGGGAGGAGGCTACAATGAGCAGTTCTTC. Protein: CASAAGGGYNEQFF.

The rearrangement uses TRBV20-1 and TRBJ2-3, with a possible D match to TRBD2 (6 bases). V gave up 3 bases and J gave up 5 bases, with 15 bases separating them. The CDR3 has 14 amino acids. Germline V gene data show CDR1 as DFQATT and CDR2 as SNEGSKA (reference sequence). CDR3 protein: CSARSGAGRDTQYF. In nucleotides, the CDR3 is TGCAGTGCTAGGTCGGGAGCCGGGCGAGATACGCAGTATTTT.